The 9 T cell receptor beta chains given below trace back to one sample, sequenced in a study of CD8 T cells in Susac syndrome. An input of about 0.5 to 1 ug of RNA was subjected to reverse transcription using random hexamers. MiXCR, applied by TCRdb to the immunoSEQ multiplex PCR reads, yields one record per CDR3 protein. Of about 300,000 distinct CDR3 sequences in the sample, around 89% were seen once. Sequencing was performed on CD8+ T cells from PBMCs. The receptors were gathered from a human donor with multiple sclerosis.

J is TRBJ2-7 and V is TRBV11-2; 7 bases are shared with TRBD1. The junction had 5 bases not matched to a gene; V was cut back by 1 base and J by 5 bases. CDR1 is SGHAT, CDR2 FQNNGV, per germline. This CDR3 spans 14 amino acids. The DNA of the CDR3 is TGTGCCAGCAGCTTAGGGACAGGTCAGGACGAGCAGTACTTC. It is translated as CASSLGTGQDEQYF.

This clonotype appeared once. This rearrangement joins TRBV19 to TRBJ1-5; 7 nucleotides line up with TRBD1. Germline loops: CDR1 LNHDA, CDR2 SQIVND (reference sequence). V was clipped by 7 bases and J by 5 bases; unmatched bases: 5. This CDR3 has 13 amino acids. The CDR3, as DNA: TGTGCCAGTACCCAGGGGGGGTATCAGCCCCAGCATTTT. It codes for CASTQGGYQPQHF.

The chain recombines TRBV14 with TRBJ2-1, with D tentatively TRBD2 (5 bases). Germline V CDR1 and CDR2: SGHDN, FVKESK. Trimming pared 0 bases from V and 8 bases from J, leaving 11 bases between. The CDR3 runs to 14 residues. In DNA form, the CDR3 reads TGTGCCAGCAGCCAAGAGTGGACTCAACATGAGCAGTTCTTC. This translates into CASSQEWTQHEQFF.

The chain uses TRBV11-2 and TRBJ2-7; D is perhaps TRBD2 (6 bases). Germline values: CDR1 SGHAT, CDR2 FQNNGV. Trimming shortened V by 5 bases and J by 4 bases, and 24 bases separated the two germline ends. This CDR3 is built from 17 residues. This CDR3 is CASSPAPGGGEVYEQYF. CDR3 coding DNA: TGTGCCAGCAGCCCGGCCCCCGGAGGCGGGGAGGTTTACGAGCAGTACTTC.

The chain carries TRBV20-1 and TRBJ1-1; possible D gene TRBD1, 6 bases. From germline, CDR1 is DFQATT and CDR2 SNEGSKA (reference sequence). CDR3 length equals 14 residues. V was trimmed by 1 base and J by 4 bases, leaving 13 bases between them. CDR3 in amino acids: CSARVEGVPTEAFF. The CDR3, as DNA: TGCAGTGCTAGAGTCGAGGGGGTTCCCACTGAAGCTTTCTTT.

As DNA, the CDR3 is TGTGCCAGCAGCGCTCCGACAGAATCTAACTATGGCTACACCTTC. It codes for CASSAPTESNYGYTF. This chain joins TRBV9 and TRBJ1-2, with a tentative D call TRBD1 (5 bases). V lost 3 bases, J lost 0 bases, and 12 bases lay in between. Germline-derived CDR1 and CDR2 are SGDLS and YYNGEE. This CDR3 region has 15 residues.

CDR3 in DNA: TGTGCCAGCAGCCCCCCAGGGGACTACTCCTACGAGCAGTACTTC. Protein: CASSPPGDYSYEQYF. V usage is TRBV3-1 and J usage is TRBJ2-7; a possible D gene is TRBD2 (7 bases). CDR1 and CDR2 (germline): LGHDT, YNNKEL (reference sequence). V was trimmed by 4 bases and J by 0 bases, leaving 13 bases between them. CDR3 size: 15 residues.

This chain uses TRBV27 with TRBJ2-1, with 8 bases that match TRBD2. Germline CDR1 and CDR2: MNHEY and SMNVEV (reference sequence). V lost 5 bases and J lost 2; bases outside the gene matches: 11. CDR3 size: 17 residues. This CDR3 is CASSLHNGGRTYNEQFF. Here the CDR3 DNA reads TGTGCCAGCAGTCTCCACAACGGCGGGAGGACCTACAATGAGCAGTTCTTC.

The chain carries TRBV5-4 and TRBJ2-1, with 11 bases fitting TRBD2. The junction had 9 bases not matched to a gene; V was cut back by 6 bases and J by 7 bases. CDR1 is SGHNT and CDR2 is YYREEE in the germline V gene (reference sequence). The CDR3 sequence is 15 residues long. This CDR3 is CASTTRLAGTNEQFF. Written as DNA, the CDR3 is TGTGCCAGCACGACCAGACTAGCGGGGACGAATGAGCAGTTCTTC.